Given below is one T cell receptor beta chain in context. Its target is not known. Sequenced by immunoSEQ multiplex PCR; TCRdb stores in-frame clones only, minus some. Of some 2,100,000 clones in the sample, roughly 95% were seen once. The data are from a study of shared clonotypes between healthy human individuals. In the study overall: Donors consisted of a couple of women and three men between 18 and 49. Points from the study as a whole: With a few donors compared, 4% to 5.5% of naive CD4 clonotypes were shared. When compared with the clonotypes that were shared by all four sorted-subset donors, the non-shared clonotypes turned out to have lower generation probabilities.

The CDR3 runs to 14 residues. V dropped 11 bases and J dropped 3 bases, with 14 bases sitting between them. V gene TRBV23-1 combines with J gene TRBJ1-6, with TRBD1 as a possible D gene (5 bases). TRBV23-1 is recorded as an ORF, its role being uncertain. The specimen was naive CD4+ T cells sorted from blood. Noted subset: CD45RA+ positively selected. The clonotype was recovered from a young man in good health. This chain's CDR3 is CAGPQGNYNSPLHF. In nucleotides, the CDR3 is TGCGCCGGACCCCAGGGTAACTATAATTCACCCCTCCACTTT.